This T cell receptor (beta chain) was found in a study of blood T cell repertoires in COVID-19. The ends lost 6 bases at V and 6 bases at J; junction bases unmatched: 4. Germline lookup yields CDR1 WSHSY and CDR2 SAAADI. CDR3 size: 13 residues. Only in-frame clones appear in the TCRdb table, and some are missing; sequencing was by immunoSEQ multiplex PCR. This sample has hundreds of thousands of clones, with over 80% found just once. This chain links TRBV10-2 with TRBJ2-2, with TRBD1 matching 7 bases. The source material was peripheral blood. This clonotype was obtained from a woman aged 40 to 50 who had recovered from COVID-19. Written as DNA, the CDR3 is TGCGCCAGCAGCTCACAGGGGTCCGGGGAGCTGTTTTTT. Amino acid sequence: CASSSQGSGELFF.